This entry lists 18 T cell receptor beta chains sequenced from one sample in a study of T cell responses to AZD1222 COVID-19 vaccine. Sequencing used immunoSEQ multiplex PCR; TCRdb keeps in-frame clones, though not all of them. The data show around 150,000 clones, about 91% seen once. The sequences come from peripheral blood, collected 28 days after the second AZD1222 dose. These receptors came from an adult who received the AZD1222 COVID-19 vaccine.

This chain joins TRBV5-6 and TRBJ2-3; 7 nucleotides match TRBD1. J lost 2 bases, V lost 5 bases, and 11 bases had no gene match. The CDR3 has 16 amino acids. From germline, CDR1 is SGHDT and CDR2 YYEEEE. DNA for the CDR3: TGTGCCAGCAGTTTGATTCCGGGACAGCTCACAGATACGCAGTATTTT. This gives the protein CASSLIPGQLTDTQYF.

The rearrangement uses TRBV29-1 and TRBJ1-6; D is unresolved. Trimming shortened V by 3 bases and J by 7 bases, and 7 bases separated the two germline ends. CDR1 and CDR2 from the germline V gene are SQVTM and ANQGSEA. The CDR3 spans 12 residues. The CDR3 coding sequence is TGCAGCGTTGAGGATTTGAATTCACCCCTCCACTTT. Its protein is CSVEDLNSPLHF.

V gene TRBV12-3 or TRBV12-4 combines with J gene TRBJ1-5, with D uncertain. The CDR3 length is 13 residues. Trimming took off 1 base at V and 6 bases at J, with 7 bases between the two ends. The CDR3 DNA reads as TGTGCCAGCAGTTTAGACCTCGGTCAGCCCCAGCATTTT. Protein: CASSLDLGQPQHF.

The V and J genes are TRBV7-8 and TRBJ2-3; TRBD2 matches 12 bases. The CDR3 covers 18 residues. Germline V gene lookup returns CDR1 SGHVS and CDR2 FQNEAQ. J lost 3 bases, V lost 2 bases, and 9 bases had no gene match. The CDR3 region is CASSLLKTSGRGTDTQYF. DNA of the CDR3: TGTGCCAGCAGCTTACTAAAGACTAGCGGGAGAGGAACAGATACGCAGTATTTT.

The chain uses TRBV6-4 and TRBJ1-5; no firm D call. With 0 bases removed from V and 9 bases from J, the gap between germline ends came to 9 bases. Germline V gene data show CDR1 as MRHNA and CDR2 as SNTAGT. The CDR3 is made up of 13 amino acids. This CDR3 is CASSDSAGRPQHF. CDR3 coding DNA: TGTGCCAGCAGTGACTCGGCCGGAAGGCCCCAGCATTTT.

The CDR3 loop is CASSLADRDPYEQYF. The CDR3 coding sequence is TGCGCCAGCAGCTTGGCGGACAGGGACCCCTACGAGCAGTACTTC. This chain uses TRBV5-1 with TRBJ2-7; 8 bases fit TRBD1. Germline V lookup: CDR1 SGHRS, CDR2 YFSETQ. This CDR3 is 15 amino acids long. Losses at the gene ends were 0 bases for V and 2 bases for J; bases not matched to a gene: 4.

This chain uses TRBV2 with TRBJ1-5; no clear D gene. The CDR3 spans 12 residues. CDR1 is SNHLY, CDR2 FYNNEI, per germline. Trimming removed 1 base at V and 7 bases at J, with 5 bases between. The CDR3 sequence is CASSEGFQPQHF. In DNA, the CDR3 is TGTGCCAGCAGTGAAGGTTTCCAGCCCCAGCATTTT. The variable domain in full, with the rest retrieved from reference TRBV2 and TRBJ1-5, is EPEVTQTPSHQVTQMGQEVILRCVPISNHLYFYWYRQILGQKVEFLVSFYNNEISEKSEIFDDQFSVERPDGSNFTLKIRSTKLEDSAMYFCASSEGFQPQHFGDGTRLSIL.

The chain recombines TRBV5-7 with TRBJ1-4; D perhaps matches TRBD1 (5 bases). TRBV5-7 is annotated as an ORF whose role is uncertain. V was pared by 7 bases and J by 0 bases, with 13 bases between. The CDR3 runs 15 residues. The CDR3 sequence is CASGNGGPTNEKLFF. CDR3 nucleotides: TGTGCCAGCGGCAACGGGGGACCAACTAATGAAAAACTGTTTTTT.

A note on this clone: The same CDR3 arises from other DNA sequences in this sample as well. This CDR3 reads CATSDFGETQYF. The CDR3 DNA is TGTGCCACCAGTGATTTTGGAGAGACCCAGTACTTC. The chain uses TRBV24-1 and TRBJ2-5; D gene unclear. The CDR3 runs to 12 residues. The germline gives CDR1 KGHDR, CDR2 SFDVKD. V lost 1 base and J lost 4, with 3 bases in between.

This clone was detected only once. The chain recombines TRBV5-4 with TRBJ2-7; 7 bases align to TRBD1. J gave up 3 bases and V 7 bases, and 10 bases lay outside the gene matches. This CDR3 is built from 14 residues. CDR1 is SGHNT, CDR2 YYREEE, per germline (reference sequence). CDR3 DNA: TGTGCCAGCCGGGTAGGGGGCGGAGGCTACGAGCAGTACTTC. Its protein product is CASRVGGGGYEQYF.

The table lists this clone with a few counts. The rearrangement links TRBV30 to TRBJ1-2; a weak D match, TRBD1 (6 bases). CDR1 and CDR2 (germline): GTSNPN, SVGIG (reference sequence). V was shortened by 3 bases and J by 4 bases, with 9 bases between the two germline ends. This CDR3 is 12 amino acids long. CDR3 nucleotides: TGTGCCTGGAGGGGGGCTTTCTATGGCTACACCTTC. Protein sequence: CAWRGAFYGYTF.

This clone appeared a few times. V usage is TRBV2 and J usage is TRBJ1-2; 10 bases align to TRBD1. The CDR3 covers 14 residues. With V trimmed by 7 bases and J by 3 bases, 5 bases remained unmatched. The germline CDR1 and CDR2 sequences are SNHLY and FYNNEI. The CDR3 DNA is TGTGCCAGCATTACGGACAGGGGGGACTATGGCTACACCTTC. It is translated as CASITDRGDYGYTF.

The J gene is TRBJ1-3, the V gene TRBV5-1; D possibly corresponds to TRBD1 (5 bases). Germline CDR1 is SGHRS and CDR2 is YFSETQ. V lost 0 bases, J lost 3 bases, and 13 bases lay in between. The CDR3 runs to 16 residues. CDR3 sequence: CASSLVQAYFGNTIYF. CDR3 coding DNA: TGCGCCAGCAGCTTGGTACAGGCTTATTTTGGAAACACCATATATTTT.

As concerns this clone: An end of the junction differs from the germline gene, which may be a read error. This sequence joins TRBV4-2 and TRBJ1-6; D is ambiguous. The germline gives CDR1 LGHNA, CDR2 YNFKEQ. The CDR3 is 20 residues long. The CDR3 sequence: CASSKDSQLTLSSYNSPLHF. The CDR3 coding sequence is TGTGCCAGCAGCAAAGACTCCCAACTAACACTAAGCTCCTATAATTCACCCCTCCACTTT.

The rearrangement joins TRBV29-1 to TRBJ1-1; 7 nucleotides line up with TRBD1. The ends lost 6 bases at V and 5 bases at J; junction bases unmatched: 6. Germline assignment: CDR1 SQVTM and CDR2 ANQGSEA. The CDR3 totals 12 residues. The CDR3 DNA reads as TGCAGCGTCAGACAGGGTTGGACTGAAGCTTTCTTT. Its protein is CSVRQGWTEAFF.

This clone was detected only once. The chain uses TRBV15 and TRBJ2-3; TRBD2 agrees at 7 bases. V shed 1 base and J 4 bases; nucleotides not matched to a gene: 11. The germline V gene has CDR1 LNHNV and CDR2 YYDKDF (reference sequence). The CDR3 is 17 amino acids. The CDR3 bases are TGTGCCACCAGCAGAGGATCTGGCGGGAGCGGATCAGATACGCAGTATTTT. Amino acid sequence: CATSRGSGGSGSDTQYF.

The chain couples TRBV29-1 to TRBJ2-3; no definite D call. Germline V CDR1 and CDR2: SQVTM, ANQGSEA. The V end was cut by 4 bases, the J end by 6 bases, with 14 bases between. The CDR3 has 13 amino acids. CDR3: CSVGSLGADTQYF. The CDR3 coding sequence is TGCAGCGTTGGATCTTTAGGCGCGGATACGCAGTATTTT.

The chain links TRBV4-2 to TRBJ2-3, with D tentatively TRBD2 (6 bases). V lost 0 bases and J 9 bases, leaving 13 bases between the germline ends. Germline values: CDR1 LGHNA, CDR2 YNFKEQ. CDR3 length: 14 amino acids. This CDR3 reads CASSQDQVAGTQYF. The CDR3 DNA sequence: TGTGCCAGCAGCCAAGATCAGGTGGCGGGAACGCAGTATTTT.